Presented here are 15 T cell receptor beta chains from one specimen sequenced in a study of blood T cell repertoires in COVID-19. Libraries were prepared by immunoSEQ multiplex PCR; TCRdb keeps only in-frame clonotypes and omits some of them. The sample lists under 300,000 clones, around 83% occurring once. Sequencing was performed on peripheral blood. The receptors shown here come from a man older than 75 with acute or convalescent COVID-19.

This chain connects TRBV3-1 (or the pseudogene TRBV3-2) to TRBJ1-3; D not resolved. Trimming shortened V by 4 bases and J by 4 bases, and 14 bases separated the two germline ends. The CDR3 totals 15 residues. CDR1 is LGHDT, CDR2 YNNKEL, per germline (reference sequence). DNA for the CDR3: TGTGCCAGCAGCCCGGCGGACTCACTAGGAAACACCATATATTTT. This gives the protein CASSPADSLGNTIYF.

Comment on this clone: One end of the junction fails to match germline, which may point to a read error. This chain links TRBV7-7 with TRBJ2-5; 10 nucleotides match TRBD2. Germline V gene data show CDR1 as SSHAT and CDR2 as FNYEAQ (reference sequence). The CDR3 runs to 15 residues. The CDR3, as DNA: TGTGCTAGCAGCTTGATTAGCGGGGGGAAAGAGACCCAGTACTTC. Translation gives CASSLISGGKETQYF.

The CDR3 here is CASSPEPGIQTDTQYF. Written as DNA, the CDR3 is TGTGCCAGCAGCCCCGAACCAGGGATTCAGACAGATACGCAGTATTTT. The chain has TRBV11-2 and TRBJ2-3, with D perhaps matching TRBD1 (5 bases). V lost 5 bases and J lost 3, with 18 bases in between. The CDR3 is 16 amino acids. Per germline, CDR1 SGHAT and CDR2 FQNNGV.

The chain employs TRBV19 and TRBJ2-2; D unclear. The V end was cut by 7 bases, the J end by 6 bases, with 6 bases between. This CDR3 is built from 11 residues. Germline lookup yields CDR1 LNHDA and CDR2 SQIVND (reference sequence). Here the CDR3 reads CASKDSGELFF. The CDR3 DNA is TGTGCCAGTAAAGACTCCGGGGAGCTGTTTTTT.

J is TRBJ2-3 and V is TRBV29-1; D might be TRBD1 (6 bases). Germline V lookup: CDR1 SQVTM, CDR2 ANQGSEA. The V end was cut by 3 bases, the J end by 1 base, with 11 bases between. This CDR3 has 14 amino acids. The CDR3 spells CSVDLGAGTDTQYF. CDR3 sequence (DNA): TGCAGCGTTGATCTGGGGGCGGGCACAGATACGCAGTATTTT.

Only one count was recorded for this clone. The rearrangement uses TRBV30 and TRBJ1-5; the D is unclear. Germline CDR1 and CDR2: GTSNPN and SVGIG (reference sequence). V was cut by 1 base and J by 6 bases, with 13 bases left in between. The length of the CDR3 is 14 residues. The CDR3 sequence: CAWSAVGLGQPQHF. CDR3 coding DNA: TGTGCCTGGAGTGCGGTCGGGTTGGGTCAGCCCCAGCATTTT.

CDR3 bases: TGTGCCAGCAGCCAAAGCAGGGTTCCAGATACGCAGTATTTT. Protein product: CASSQSRVPDTQYF. The V and J genes are TRBV3-1 (or the pseudogene TRBV3-2) and TRBJ2-3, with D tentatively TRBD1 (5 bases). This CDR3 has 14 residues. The V gene's germline CDR1 is LGHDT and CDR2 YNNKEL (reference sequence). Trimming left V 2 bases short and J 4 bases short, with 10 bases between.

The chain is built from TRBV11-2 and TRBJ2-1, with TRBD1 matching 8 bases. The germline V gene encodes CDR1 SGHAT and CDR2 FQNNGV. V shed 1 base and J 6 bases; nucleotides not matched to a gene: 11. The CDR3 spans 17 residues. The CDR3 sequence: CASSLVGGTDRVNEQFF. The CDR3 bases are TGTGCCAGCAGCTTAGTAGGGGGGACGGACAGGGTCAATGAGCAGTTCTTC.

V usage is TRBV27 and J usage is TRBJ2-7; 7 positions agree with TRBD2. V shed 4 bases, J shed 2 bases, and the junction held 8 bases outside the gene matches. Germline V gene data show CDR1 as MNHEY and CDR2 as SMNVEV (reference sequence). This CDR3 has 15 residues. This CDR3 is CASSSEAGPTYEQYF. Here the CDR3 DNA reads TGTGCCAGCAGTTCCGAAGCGGGACCGACCTACGAGCAGTACTTC.

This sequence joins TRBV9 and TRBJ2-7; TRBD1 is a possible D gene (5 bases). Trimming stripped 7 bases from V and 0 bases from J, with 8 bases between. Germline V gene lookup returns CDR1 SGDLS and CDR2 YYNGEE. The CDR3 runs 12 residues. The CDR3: CASQGNSYEQYF. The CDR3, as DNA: TGTGCCAGCCAGGGTAACTCCTACGAGCAGTACTTC.

Here the CDR3 DNA reads TGTGCCAGCAGCCTTGGGGGGGGCGGTCAGCCCCAGCATTTT. Protein: CASSLGGGGQPQHF. V and J are TRBV5-8 and TRBJ1-5, with D perhaps TRBD1 (6 bases). The CDR3 is 14 residues long. Germline assignment: CDR1 SGHTS and CDR2 YDEGEE. The V end was cut by 4 bases, the J end by 6 bases, with 14 bases between.

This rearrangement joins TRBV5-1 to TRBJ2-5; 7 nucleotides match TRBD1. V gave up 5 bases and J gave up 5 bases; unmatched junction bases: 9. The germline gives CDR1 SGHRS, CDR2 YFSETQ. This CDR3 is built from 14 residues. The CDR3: CASSGGQPGETQYF. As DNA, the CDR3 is TGCGCCAGCAGTGGGGGACAGCCTGGGGAGACCCAGTACTTC.

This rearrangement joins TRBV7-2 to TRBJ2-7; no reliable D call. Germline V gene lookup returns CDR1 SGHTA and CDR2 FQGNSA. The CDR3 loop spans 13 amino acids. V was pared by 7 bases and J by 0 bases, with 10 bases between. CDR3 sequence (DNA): TGTGCCAGCAATGGTGACAACTCCTACGAGCAGTACTTC. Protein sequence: CASNGDNSYEQYF.

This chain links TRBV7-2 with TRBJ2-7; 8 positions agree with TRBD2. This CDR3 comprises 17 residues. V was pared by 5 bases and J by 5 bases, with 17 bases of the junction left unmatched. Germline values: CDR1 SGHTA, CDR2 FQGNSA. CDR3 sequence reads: CASSPRTGTRESNEQYF. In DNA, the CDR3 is TGTGCCAGCAGCCCGCGGACCGGGACTAGAGAGTCTAACGAGCAGTACTTC.

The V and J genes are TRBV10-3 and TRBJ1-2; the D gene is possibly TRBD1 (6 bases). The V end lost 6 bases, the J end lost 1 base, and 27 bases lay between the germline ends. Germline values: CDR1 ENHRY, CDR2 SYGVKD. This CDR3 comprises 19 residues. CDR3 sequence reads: CAISDQTGILPGDNYGYTF. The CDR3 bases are TGTGCCATCAGCGACCAAACAGGGATACTACCCGGCGATAACTATGGCTACACCTTC.